The 24 T cell receptor beta chains reported below all come from one sample, sequenced in a study of blood T cell repertoires in COVID-19. Assay: immunoSEQ multiplex PCR; the TCRdb copy retains only in-frame clones and omits some. In the table there are about 43,000 clones, around 90% of which are singletons. What was sequenced was peripheral blood. The receptors were gathered from a woman of 80 years or more with active COVID-19.

CDR3: CAGPGGHSNQPQHF. The CDR3 DNA is TGTGCCGGACCGGGGGGGCATAGCAATCAGCCCCAGCATTTT. The chain links TRBV5-4 to TRBJ1-5; D perhaps matches TRBD1 (6 bases). V was shortened by 10 bases and J by 0 bases, with 14 bases between the two germline ends. The CDR3 consists of 14 residues. CDR1 SGHNT and CDR2 YYREEE come from the germline V gene (reference sequence).

This chain links TRBV3-1 (or the pseudogene TRBV3-2) with TRBJ2-2, with D tentatively TRBD2 (7 bases). Germline V gene data show CDR1 as LGHDT and CDR2 as YNNKEL (reference sequence). The CDR3 contains 17 residues. V gave up 7 bases and J gave up 4 bases, with 22 bases separating them. The CDR3 sequence: CASTLGGVERLTGELFF. CDR3 coding DNA: TGTGCCAGCACCTTAGGGGGGGTCGAACGGCTCACCGGGGAGCTGTTTTTT.

J is TRBJ2-5 and V is TRBV27; 9 bases map to TRBD2. The germline V gene encodes CDR1 MNHEY and CDR2 SMNVEV (reference sequence). This CDR3 has 15 amino acids. Unmatched junction bases numbered 3, after V lost 3 bases and J lost 1 base. Here the CDR3 reads CASSFSGGRQETQYF. CDR3 DNA: TGTGCCAGCAGTTTCAGCGGGGGGCGCCAAGAGACCCAGTACTTC.

The chain links TRBV28 to TRBJ1-1; 10 bases line up with TRBD1. This CDR3 has 15 amino acids. CDR1 and CDR2 (germline): MDHEN, SYDVKM. Germline trimming cut 3 bases from V and 0 bases from J; bases unmatched to any gene: 1. In DNA, the CDR3 is TGTGCCAGCAGTTTGGGGACAGGGGTGAACACTGAAGCTTTCTTT. It specifies CASSLGTGVNTEAFF.

This chain uses TRBV3-1 (or the pseudogene TRBV3-2) with TRBJ1-5; 9 bases are a match to TRBD1. This CDR3 region has 13 residues. Trimming removed 3 bases from V and 15 bases from J; junction bases left unmatched: 9. From germline, CDR1 is LGHDT and CDR2 YNNKEL (reference sequence). For the CDR3, the DNA is TGTGCCAGCAGCCACCCCACAGGGGGCTATCCGCATTTT. Its protein product is CASSHPTGGYPHF.

Notes on this clone: The junction and the germline gene differ at one end; a read error may be behind it. The V call is TRBV19, the J call TRBJ1-1; D possibly corresponds to TRBD1 (6 bases). CDR1 is LNHDA and CDR2 is SQIVND in the germline V gene (reference sequence). The CDR3 covers 17 residues. The CDR3, as DNA: TGTGCCCGTAGCCCCCCGGGGGGGCGGGGCGCGGGGACTGAAGCTTTCTTT. This gives the protein CARSPPGGRGAGTEAFF.

By share of the sample, this clone is medium-sized. The identical CDR3 is also encoded by other nucleotide sequences in the sample. The chain couples TRBV27 to TRBJ1-4, with a weak D call TRBD1 (5 bases). The V gene lost 3 bases and the J gene lost 8 bases, with 10 bases spanning the gap. The CDR3 extends over 13 amino acids. Germline CDR1 is MNHEY and CDR2 is SMNVEV (reference sequence). The CDR3 spells CASSFSGFEKLFF. CDR3 sequence (DNA): TGTGCCAGCAGTTTTTCAGGGTTCGAAAAACTGTTTTTT.

This clone was observed once. The rearrangement joins TRBV11-3 to TRBJ1-1; 7 nucleotides agree with TRBD1. This CDR3 is 14 amino acids long. Looked up from germline, CDR1 is SGHNT and CDR2 is YENEEA. J was trimmed by 11 bases and V by 2 bases; bases with no gene match: 11. Here the CDR3 reads CASSLWVEDRPAFF. The CDR3 DNA sequence: TGTGCCAGCAGCTTATGGGTCGAGGACAGGCCGGCTTTCTTT.

This clone was picked up a small number of times. The chain recombines TRBV2 with TRBJ2-4; the match to TRBD2 covers 8 bases. With 6 bases clipped from V and 3 bases from J, the junction kept 4 bases outside the gene matches. CDR3 size: 14 residues. In germline, CDR1 is SNHLY, CDR2 FYNNEI. CDR3 sequence: CASSGGAGKNIQYF. CDR3 in DNA: TGTGCCAGCAGCGGGGGGGCTGGCAAAAACATTCAGTACTTC.

The V gene is TRBV6-5, the J gene TRBJ2-1, with D tentatively TRBD1 (6 bases). The CDR3 length is 15 residues. Germline V gene sequence: CDR1 MNHEY, CDR2 SVGAGI. V gave up 6 bases and J gave up 4 bases, with 16 bases separating them. The CDR3 nucleotides are TGTGCCAGCAGAAAGCAGGGGACGATATACAATGAGCAGTTCTTC. Translating gives CASRKQGTIYNEQFF.

This sequence joins TRBV28 and TRBJ2-5; the match to TRBD1 covers 8 bases. The CDR3 loop spans 14 amino acids. J gave up 2 bases and V 5 bases, and 4 bases lay outside the gene matches. CDR1 is MDHEN and CDR2 is SYDVKM in the germline V gene. The DNA of the CDR3 is TGTGCCAGCAGTGCGGACAGGGTACAAGAGACCCAGTACTTC. Encoded protein: CASSADRVQETQYF.

The chain links TRBV12-3 or TRBV12-4 to TRBJ2-5; D is unclear. V gave up 5 bases and J gave up 5 bases, with 9 bases separating them. There are 12 residues in the CDR3. The CDR3 reads CASSPRSETQYF. The CDR3, as DNA: TGTGCCAGCAGTCCGAGATCGGAGACCCAGTACTTC.

The chain recombines TRBV6-6 with TRBJ1-4; no clear D gene. Between the trimmed V and J ends, which lost 5 bases and 5 bases, there was a span of 18 bases. The germline gives CDR1 MNHNY, CDR2 SVGAGI (reference sequence). The CDR3 consists of 16 residues. CDR3: CASSAPVRTGNEKLFF. CDR3 nucleotide sequence: TGTGCCAGCAGTGCCCCGGTCAGGACGGGGAATGAAAAACTGTTTTTT.

The genes are TRBV7-2 and TRBJ2-7; possible D gene TRBD1, 5 bases. Trimming stripped 1 base from V and 0 bases from J, with 13 bases between. In germline, CDR1 is SGHTA, CDR2 FQGNSA. This CDR3 is 16 amino acids long. The CDR3 sequence is CASSLDYHRSSYEQYF. The DNA for the CDR3 is TGTGCCAGCAGCTTAGATTATCACAGGAGCTCCTACGAGCAGTACTTC.

This chain connects TRBV11-2 to TRBJ2-2; possibly TRBD2 for D (5 bases). This CDR3 comprises 15 residues. The germline V and J ends were trimmed by 5 bases and 4 bases, with 14 bases remaining between them. Germline CDR1 is SGHAT and CDR2 is FQNNGV. The chain's CDR3 is CASSPTIAGTGELFF. The CDR3 nucleotides read TGTGCCAGCAGCCCCACAATTGCGGGCACCGGGGAGCTGTTTTTT.

A few counts support this clone. For the CDR3, the DNA is TGTGCCAGCAGCTTAGCGCTCTCTGGGAGCACTGAAGCTTTCTTT. Its translation is CASSLALSGSTEAFF. The chain combines TRBV7-2 with TRBJ1-1; D gene uncertain. The V and J ends lost 0 bases and 4 bases respectively, with 12 bases between them. The germline V gene encodes CDR1 SGHTA and CDR2 FQGNSA. The CDR3 sequence is 15 residues long.

This sequence joins TRBV3-1 (or the pseudogene TRBV3-2) and TRBJ2-5; 11 bases are a match to TRBD2. Trimming at V came to 1 base and at J to 5 bases, leaving 9 bases not matched to a gene. CDR1 LGHDT and CDR2 YNNKEL come from the germline V gene (reference sequence). The CDR3 is 17 residues long. The CDR3 DNA follows: TGTGCCAGCAGCCAAGGTAGCGGGGGGGCCTGGTTGGAGACCCAGTACTTC. It encodes CASSQGSGGAWLETQYF.

The rearrangement joins TRBV30 to TRBJ2-3; D possibly corresponds to TRBD2 (6 bases). Per germline, CDR1 GTSNPN and CDR2 SVGIG (reference sequence). The ends were cut back, 0 bases at V and 1 base at J, with 11 bases in the middle. The CDR3 loop spans 15 amino acids. CDR3 sequence: CAWSVGGVGTDTQYF. CDR3 sequence (DNA): TGTGCCTGGAGTGTAGGCGGGGTTGGCACAGATACGCAGTATTTT.

The chain is built from TRBV28 and TRBJ2-7; TRBD2 is a possible D gene (5 bases). The CDR3 has 14 amino acids. V lost 3 bases and J lost 2, with 11 bases in between. From germline, CDR1 is MDHEN and CDR2 SYDVKM. The CDR3, as DNA: TGTGCCAGCAGTTTCCCCTTGAGGGCCTACGAGCAGTACTTC. It specifies CASSFPLRAYEQYF.

The rearrangement joins TRBV28 to TRBJ2-3, with 10 bases lining up with TRBD1. The V gene end was trimmed by 5 bases and the J gene end by 7 bases; junction bases not matched to a gene: 6. Germline CDR1 MDHEN, CDR2 SYDVKM. The CDR3 has 14 residues. CDR3 sequence reads: CASSPRQGANTQYF. In DNA form, the CDR3 reads TGTGCCAGCAGTCCCAGACAGGGGGCGAATACGCAGTATTTT.

V gene TRBV7-2 combines with J gene TRBJ2-2; maybe TRBD1 (5 bases). The CDR3 extends over 14 amino acids. The germline gives CDR1 SGHTA, CDR2 FQGNSA. The germline V and J ends were trimmed by 6 bases and 5 bases, with 13 bases remaining between them. The chain's CDR3 is CASSRHPGTGELFF. The CDR3 DNA is TGTGCCAGCAGTCGACACCCAGGGACCGGGGAGCTGTTTTTT.

V and J are TRBV3-1 (or the pseudogene TRBV3-2) and TRBJ1-6; D is ambiguous. The CDR3 consists of 15 residues. V dropped 5 bases and J dropped 6 bases, with 14 bases sitting between them. Germline V CDR1 and CDR2: LGHDT, YNNKEL (reference sequence). The CDR3 coding sequence is TGTGCCAGCAGCGGCGGGGTTCCCATTAATTCACCCCTCCACTTT. Amino acid sequence: CASSGGVPINSPLHF.

The table lists this clone with a count of one. The J gene is TRBJ2-3, the V gene TRBV7-2; D remains ambiguous. The CDR3 is 14 residues long. Germline V gives CDR1 SGHTA, CDR2 FQGNSA. V gave up 2 bases and J gave up 8 bases, with 14 bases separating them. The CDR3 DNA sequence: TGTGCCAGCAGCTTACCCCCAACGTTGGCTACGCAGTATTTT. The encoded protein is CASSLPPTLATQYF.

The rearrangement uses TRBV7-2 and TRBJ2-5; D gene unclear. The germline V gene encodes CDR1 SGHTA and CDR2 FQGNSA. The CDR3 is made up of 13 amino acids. With 5 bases removed from V and 3 bases from J, the gap between germline ends came to 10 bases. As DNA, the CDR3 is TGTGCCAGCAGCCGGTACGAGGAAGAGACCCAGTACTTC. Protein product: CASSRYEEETQYF.